This TCR beta chain was captured in a study of blood T cell repertoires in COVID-19. Study information: Spain, Italy and the United States supplied samples that represented acute and convalescent COVID-19.

This CDR3 has 15 residues. Here immunoSEQ multiplex PCR was the method, and the copy in TCRdb shows in-frame clones only, minus some. The data contain thousands of clones, around 88% of them singletons. The rearrangement joins TRBV21-1 to TRBJ2-2; no DNA check was done on the table's D call, TRBD2. TRBV21-1 is tagged as a pseudogene. Sequencing was done on a sample of peripheral blood. This clonotype was obtained from a human donor with active COVID-19. The donor label of this sample is uncertain. CDR3 loop: CAREGRSENTGELFF. DNA of the CDR3: TGTGCCAGGGAGGGTCGTAGCGAGAACACCGGGGAGCTGTTTTTT.